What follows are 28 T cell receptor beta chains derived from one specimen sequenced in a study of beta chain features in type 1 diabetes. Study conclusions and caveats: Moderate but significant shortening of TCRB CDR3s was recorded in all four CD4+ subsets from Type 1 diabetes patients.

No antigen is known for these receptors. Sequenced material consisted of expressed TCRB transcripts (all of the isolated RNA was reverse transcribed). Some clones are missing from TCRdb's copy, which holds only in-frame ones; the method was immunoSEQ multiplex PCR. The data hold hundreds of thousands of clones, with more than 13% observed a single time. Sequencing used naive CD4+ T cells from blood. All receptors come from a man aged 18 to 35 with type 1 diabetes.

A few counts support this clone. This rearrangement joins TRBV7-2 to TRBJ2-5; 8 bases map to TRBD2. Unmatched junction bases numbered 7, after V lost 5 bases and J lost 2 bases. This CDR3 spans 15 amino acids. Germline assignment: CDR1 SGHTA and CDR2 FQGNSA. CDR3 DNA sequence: TGTGCCAGCAGCCCCCGAGGCGGGGGGCAAGAGACCCAGTACTTC. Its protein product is CASSPRGGGQETQYF. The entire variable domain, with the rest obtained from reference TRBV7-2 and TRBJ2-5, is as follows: GAGVSQSPSNKVTEKGKDVELRCDPISGHTALYWYRQSLGQGLEFLIYFQGNSAPDKSGLPSDRFSAERTGGSVSTLTIQRTQQEDSAVYLCASSPRGGGQETQYFGPGTRLLVL.

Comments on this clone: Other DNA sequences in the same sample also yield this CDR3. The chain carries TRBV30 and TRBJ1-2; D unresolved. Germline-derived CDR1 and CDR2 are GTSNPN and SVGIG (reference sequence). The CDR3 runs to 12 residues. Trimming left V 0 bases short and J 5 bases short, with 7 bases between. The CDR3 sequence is CAWSVGVYGYTF. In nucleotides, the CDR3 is TGTGCCTGGAGTGTTGGTGTTTATGGCTACACCTTC.

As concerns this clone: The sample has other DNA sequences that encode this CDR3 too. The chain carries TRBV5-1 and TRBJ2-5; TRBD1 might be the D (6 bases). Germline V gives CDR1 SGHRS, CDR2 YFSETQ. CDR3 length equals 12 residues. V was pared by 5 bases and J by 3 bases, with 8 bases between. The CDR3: CASSRTEETQYF. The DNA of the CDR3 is TGCGCCAGCAGTCGGACAGAAGAGACCCAGTACTTC.

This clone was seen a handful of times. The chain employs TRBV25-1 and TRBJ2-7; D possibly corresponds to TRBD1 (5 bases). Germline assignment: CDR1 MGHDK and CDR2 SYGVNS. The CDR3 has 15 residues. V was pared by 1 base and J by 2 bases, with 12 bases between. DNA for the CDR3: TGTGCCAGCAGTGAATCGGGTAAAGGGGCCTACGAGCAGTACTTC. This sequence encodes CASSESGKGAYEQYF.

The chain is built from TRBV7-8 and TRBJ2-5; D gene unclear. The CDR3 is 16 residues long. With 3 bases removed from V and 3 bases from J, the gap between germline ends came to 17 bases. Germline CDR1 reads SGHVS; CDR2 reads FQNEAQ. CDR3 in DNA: TGTGCCAGCAGCTTTGGGGTGTCTGCTCTAAAAGAGACCCAGTACTTC. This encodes CASSFGVSALKETQYF.

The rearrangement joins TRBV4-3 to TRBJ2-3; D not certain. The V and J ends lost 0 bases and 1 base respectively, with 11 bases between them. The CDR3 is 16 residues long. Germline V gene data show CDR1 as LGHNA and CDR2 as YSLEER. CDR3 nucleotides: TGCGCCAGCAGCCAAGACGGCCCATCTGGCACAGATACGCAGTATTTT. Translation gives CASSQDGPSGTDTQYF.

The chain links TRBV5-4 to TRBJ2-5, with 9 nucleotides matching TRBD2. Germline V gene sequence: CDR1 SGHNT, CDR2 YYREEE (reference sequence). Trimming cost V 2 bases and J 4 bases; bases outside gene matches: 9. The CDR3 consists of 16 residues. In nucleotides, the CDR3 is TGTGCCAGCAGCTTACTAGCGGGCCCTCCCAGAGAGACCCAGTACTTC. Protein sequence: CASSLLAGPPRETQYF.

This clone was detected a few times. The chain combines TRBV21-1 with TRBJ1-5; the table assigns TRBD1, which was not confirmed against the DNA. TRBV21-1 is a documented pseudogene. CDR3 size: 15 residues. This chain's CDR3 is CASHRQGGCNQPQHF. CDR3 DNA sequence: TGTGCCAGCCACCGACAGGGGGGATGCAATCAGCCCCAGCATTTT.

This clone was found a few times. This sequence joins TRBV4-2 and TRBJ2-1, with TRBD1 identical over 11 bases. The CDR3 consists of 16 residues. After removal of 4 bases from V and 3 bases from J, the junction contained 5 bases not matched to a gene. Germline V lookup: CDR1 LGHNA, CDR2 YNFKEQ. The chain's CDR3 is CASSPSGTGGYNEQFF. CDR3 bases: TGTGCCAGCAGCCCCTCCGGGACAGGGGGCTACAATGAGCAGTTCTTC.

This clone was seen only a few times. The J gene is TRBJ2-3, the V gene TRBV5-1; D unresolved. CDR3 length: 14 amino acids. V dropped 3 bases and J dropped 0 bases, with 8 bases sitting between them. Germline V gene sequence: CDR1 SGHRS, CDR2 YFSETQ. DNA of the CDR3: TGCGCCAGCAGCTCATCGCTTAGCACAGATACGCAGTATTTT. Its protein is CASSSSLSTDTQYF.

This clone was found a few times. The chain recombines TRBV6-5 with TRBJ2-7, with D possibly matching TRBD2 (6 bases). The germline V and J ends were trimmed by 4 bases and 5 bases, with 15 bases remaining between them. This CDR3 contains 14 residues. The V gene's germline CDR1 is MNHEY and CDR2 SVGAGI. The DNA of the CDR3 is TGTGCCAGCAGTTCTCTTTTGCGGGAACACGAGCAGTACTTC. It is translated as CASSSLLREHEQYF.

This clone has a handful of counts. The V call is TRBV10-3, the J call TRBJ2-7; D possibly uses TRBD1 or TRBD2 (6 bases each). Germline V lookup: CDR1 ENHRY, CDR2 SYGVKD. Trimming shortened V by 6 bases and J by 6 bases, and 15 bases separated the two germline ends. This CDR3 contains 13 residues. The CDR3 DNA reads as TGTGCCATCAGCGCCAGGGGAGCGGGCGAGCAGTACTTC. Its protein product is CAISARGAGEQYF.

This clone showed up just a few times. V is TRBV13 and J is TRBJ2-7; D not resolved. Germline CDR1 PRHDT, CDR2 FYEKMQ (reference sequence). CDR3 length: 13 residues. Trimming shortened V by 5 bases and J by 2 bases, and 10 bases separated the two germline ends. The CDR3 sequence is CASSLRLPYEQYF. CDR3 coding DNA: TGTGCCAGCAGCCTTCGACTGCCCTACGAGCAGTACTTC.

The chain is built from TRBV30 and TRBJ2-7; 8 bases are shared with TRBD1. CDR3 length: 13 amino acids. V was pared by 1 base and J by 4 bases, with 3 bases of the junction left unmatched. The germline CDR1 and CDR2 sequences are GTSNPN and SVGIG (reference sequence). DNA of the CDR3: TGTGCCTGGAGTGCGGACAGGGCGTACGAGCAGTACTTC. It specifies CAWSADRAYEQYF. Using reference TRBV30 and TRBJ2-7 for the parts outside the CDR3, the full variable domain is SQTIHQWPATLVQPVGSPLSLECTVEGTSNPNLYWYRQAAGRGLQLLFYSVGIGQISSEVPQNLSASRPQDRQFILSSKKLLLSDSGFYLCAWSADRAYEQYFGPGTRLTVT.

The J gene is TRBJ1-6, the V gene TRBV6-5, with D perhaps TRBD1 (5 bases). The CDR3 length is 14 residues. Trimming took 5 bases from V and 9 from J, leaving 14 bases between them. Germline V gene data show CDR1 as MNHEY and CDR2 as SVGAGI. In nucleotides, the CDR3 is TGTGCCAGCAGTAGGGGAGGGTTGGGTTCACCCCTCCACTTT. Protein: CASSRGGLGSPLHF.

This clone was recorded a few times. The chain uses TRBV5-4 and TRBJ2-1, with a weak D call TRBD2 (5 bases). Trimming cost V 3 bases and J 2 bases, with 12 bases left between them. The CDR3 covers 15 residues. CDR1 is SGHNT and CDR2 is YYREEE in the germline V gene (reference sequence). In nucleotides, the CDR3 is TGTGCCAGCAGCTCGGGATCTCTAACCTACAATGAGCAGTTCTTC. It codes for CASSSGSLTYNEQFF.

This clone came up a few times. CDR3 residues: CSVDRGPGNTEAFF. The DNA for the CDR3 is TGCAGCGTTGATAGGGGACCAGGGAACACTGAAGCTTTCTTT. The chain is built from TRBV29-1 and TRBJ1-1; possible D gene TRBD1, 5 bases. This CDR3 spans 14 amino acids. The V end was cut by 3 bases, the J end by 1 base, with 12 bases between. CDR1 is SQVTM and CDR2 is ANQGSEA in the germline V gene.

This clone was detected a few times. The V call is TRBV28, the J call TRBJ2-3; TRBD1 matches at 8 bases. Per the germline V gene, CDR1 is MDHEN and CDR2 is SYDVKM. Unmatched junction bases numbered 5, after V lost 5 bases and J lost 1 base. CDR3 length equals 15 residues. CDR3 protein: CASSPQGAGTDTQYF. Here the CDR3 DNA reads TGTGCCAGCAGTCCCCAGGGGGCGGGCACAGATACGCAGTATTTT.

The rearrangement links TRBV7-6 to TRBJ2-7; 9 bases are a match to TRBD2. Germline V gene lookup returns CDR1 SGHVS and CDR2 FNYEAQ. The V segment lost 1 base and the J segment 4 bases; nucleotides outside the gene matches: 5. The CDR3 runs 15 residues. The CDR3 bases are TGTGCCAGCAGCTTAGGCCTAGCGGGATGGTACGAGCAGTACTTC. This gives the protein CASSLGLAGWYEQYF. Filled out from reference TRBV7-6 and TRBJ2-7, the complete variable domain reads GAGVSQSPRYKVTKRGQDVALRCDPISGHVSLYWYRQALGQGPEFLTYFNYEAQQDKSGLPNDRFSAERPEGSISTLTIQRTEQRDSAMYRCASSLGLAGWYEQYFGPGTRLTVT.

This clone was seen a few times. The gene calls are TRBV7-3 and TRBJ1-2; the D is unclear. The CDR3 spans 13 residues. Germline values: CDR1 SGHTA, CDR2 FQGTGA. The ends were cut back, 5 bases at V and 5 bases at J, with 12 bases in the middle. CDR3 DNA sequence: TGTGCCAGCAGCCCCGAAAGGGATTATGGCTACACCTTC. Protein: CASSPERDYGYTF.

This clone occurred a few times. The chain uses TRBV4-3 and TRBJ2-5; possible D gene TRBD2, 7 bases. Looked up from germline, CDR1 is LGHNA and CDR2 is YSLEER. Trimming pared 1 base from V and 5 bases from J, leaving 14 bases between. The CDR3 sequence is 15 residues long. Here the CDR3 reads CASSQVRGAGETQYF. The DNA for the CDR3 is TGCGCCAGCAGCCAAGTTCGGGGGGCAGGGGAGACCCAGTACTTC.

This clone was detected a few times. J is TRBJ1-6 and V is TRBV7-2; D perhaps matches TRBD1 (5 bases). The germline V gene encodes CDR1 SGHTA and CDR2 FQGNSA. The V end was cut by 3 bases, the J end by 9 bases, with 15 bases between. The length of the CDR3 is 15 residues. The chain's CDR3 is CASSFSGAGPSPLHF. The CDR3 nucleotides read TGTGCCAGCAGCTTTTCCGGGGCAGGACCTTCACCCCTCCACTTT.

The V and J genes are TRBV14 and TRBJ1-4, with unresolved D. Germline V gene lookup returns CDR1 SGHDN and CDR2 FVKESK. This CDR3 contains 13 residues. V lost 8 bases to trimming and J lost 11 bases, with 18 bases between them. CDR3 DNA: TGTGCCAGCGGTCTAGCCCATAATGGGAAACTGTTTTTT. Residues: CASGLAHNGKLFF.

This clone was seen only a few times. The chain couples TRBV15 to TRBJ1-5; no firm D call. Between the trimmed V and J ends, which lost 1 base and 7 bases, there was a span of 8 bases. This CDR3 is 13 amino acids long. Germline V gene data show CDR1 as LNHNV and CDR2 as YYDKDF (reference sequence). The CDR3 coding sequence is TGTGCCACCAGCAGAGCCGGGGTACAGCCCCAGCATTTT. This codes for CATSRAGVQPQHF. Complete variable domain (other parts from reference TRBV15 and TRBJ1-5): DAMVIQNPRYQVTQFGKPVTLSCSQTLNHNVMYWYQQKSSQAPKLLFHYYDKDFNNEADTPDNFQSRRPNTSFCFLDIRSPGLGDTAMYLCATSRAGVQPQHFGDGTRLSIL.

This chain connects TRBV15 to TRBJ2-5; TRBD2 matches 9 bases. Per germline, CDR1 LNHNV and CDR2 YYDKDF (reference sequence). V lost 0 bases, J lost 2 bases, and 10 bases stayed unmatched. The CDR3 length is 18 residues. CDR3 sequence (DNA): TGTGCCACCAGCAGAGATCGTGGTAGCGGGAGAGGGCAAGAGACCCAGTACTTC. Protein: CATSRDRGSGRGQETQYF.

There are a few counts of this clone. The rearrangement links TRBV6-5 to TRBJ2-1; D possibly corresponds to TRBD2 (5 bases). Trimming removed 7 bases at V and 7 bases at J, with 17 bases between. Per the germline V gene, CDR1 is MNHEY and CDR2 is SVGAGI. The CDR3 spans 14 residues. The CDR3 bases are TGTGCCAGCACCTCCCTAGGAGGTCAAAATGAGCAGTTCTTC. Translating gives CASTSLGGQNEQFF.

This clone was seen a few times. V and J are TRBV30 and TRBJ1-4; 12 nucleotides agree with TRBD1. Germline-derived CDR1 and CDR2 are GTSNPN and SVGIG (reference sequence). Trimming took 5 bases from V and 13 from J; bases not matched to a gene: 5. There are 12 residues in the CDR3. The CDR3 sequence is CAWRDRGPSLFF. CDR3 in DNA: TGTGCCTGGCGGGACAGGGGGCCTTCACTGTTTTTT.

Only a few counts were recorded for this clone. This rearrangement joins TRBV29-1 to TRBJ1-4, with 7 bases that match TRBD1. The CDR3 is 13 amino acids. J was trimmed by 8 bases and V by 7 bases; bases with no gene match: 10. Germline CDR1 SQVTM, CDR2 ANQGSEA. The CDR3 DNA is TGCAGCGGTTCGACAGGGAGTAGAGAAAAACTGTTTTTT. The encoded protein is CSGSTGSREKLFF.